These T cell receptor beta chains were read from a single sample in a study of blood T cell repertoires in COVID-19. Produced via immunoSEQ multiplex PCR; TCRdb's table is partial and in-frame only. The sample comprises more than 300,000 clones, about four fifths of which are singletons, and approximately 1.1% rests with the top ten. The sequenced material came from peripheral blood. These TCRs come from a woman aged 50 to 65 with acute or convalescent COVID-19. The CDR3 runs from the conserved cysteine through the conserved F or W. Fields, in order: V gene, J gene, clone size, D gene, CDR3 protein, CDR3 DNA. D genes are given only for firm matches. The size field is filled for only some rows; it gives once, few, many or a size class.

TRBV2	TRBJ2-1	NA	NA	CASRYSVNEQFF	TGTGCCAGCAGGTACTCCGTCAATGAGCAGTTCTTC
TRBV30	TRBJ2-2	NA	TRBD2	CAWSRAGVSGELFF	TGTGCCTGGAGTCGAGCGGGAGTATCCGGGGAGCTGTTTTTT
TRBV6-5	TRBJ2-5	once	TRBD1	CASSFRGKWETQYF	TGTGCCAGCAGCTTCAGGGGGAAGTGGGAGACCCAGTACTTC
TRBV18	TRBJ2-3	NA	NA	CASSPMEQSLSTDTQYF	TGTGCCAGCTCCCCGATGGAGCAGTCCCTTAGCACAGATACGCAGTATTTT
TRBV28	TRBJ2-5	once	NA	CASSPYQGREETQYF	TGTGCCAGCAGTCCCTACCAGGGGCGGGAAGAGACCCAGTACTTC
TRBV27	TRBJ2-1	NA	TRBD1	CASNSARGPSEQFF	TGTGCCAGCAATTCGGCTAGGGGGCCTAGTGAGCAGTTCTTC
TRBV7-2	TRBJ1-4	NA	NA	CASSLEWGRTTNEKLFF	TGTGCCAGCAGCTTAGAATGGGGGCGCACGACTAATGAAAAACTGTTTTTT
TRBV9	TRBJ1-3	NA	NA	CASSEDSFSGNTIYF	TGTGCCAGCAGCGAAGACAGCTTCTCTGGAAACACCATATATTTT
TRBV5-4	TRBJ1-1	NA	NA	CASSLVSSTEAFF	TGTGCCAGCAGCTTGGTGTCGAGCACTGAAGCTTTCTTT
TRBV19	TRBJ2-3	NA	TRBD2	CASTQGSTTSRHTQYF	TGTGCCAGTACCCAGGGATCCACGACTAGCAGACATACGCAGTATTTT
TRBV7-2	TRBJ2-7	NA	TRBD1	CASSPWGTGAYEQYF	TGTGCCAGCAGCCCCTGGGGGACAGGAGCCTACGAGCAGTACTTC
TRBV7-9	TRBJ1-2	NA	NA	CAGGQSNYGYTF	TGTGCCGGCGGACAGTCTAACTATGGCTACACCTTC
TRBV7-9	TRBJ1-6	NA	TRBD1	CASSAQTGIVPSPLHF	TGTGCCAGCAGCGCGCAGACAGGGATCGTGCCCTCACCCCTCCACTTT
TRBV7-9	TRBJ1-3	NA	NA	CASSFRQAGNTIYF	TGTGCCAGCAGCTTCCGACAAGCTGGAAACACCATATATTTT
TRBV11-2	TRBJ2-1	NA	TRBD2	CASSSGGSSYNEQFF	TGTGCCAGCAGCTCGGGCGGGAGCTCCTACAATGAGCAGTTCTTC
TRBV6-5	TRBJ1-2	NA	NA	CASSYSGTIGDYGYTF	TGTGCCAGCAGTTACTCCGGGACTATTGGGGACTATGGCTACACCTTC
TRBV25-1	TRBJ1-4	NA	NA	CASSERGTNEKLFF	TGTGCCAGCAGTGAAAGGGGAACTAATGAAAAACTGTTTTTT
TRBV5-1	TRBJ1-1	NA	TRBD1	CASSPRDRGLVGVNTEAFF	TGCGCCAGCAGCCCAAGAGACAGGGGGTTGGTCGGGGTGAACACTGAAGCTTTCTTT
TRBV24-1	TRBJ2-2	NA	NA	CATSVGSPTGELFF	TGTGCCACCAGTGTGGGCAGCCCAACGGGGGAGCTGTTTTTT
TRBV2	TRBJ1-1	NA	TRBD1	CASRGTVGNTEAFF	TGTGCCAGCAGGGGGACAGTGGGGAACACTGAAGCTTTCTTT
TRBV10-1	TRBJ1-4	NA	TRBD1	CASGAWTGDDEKLFF	TGCGCCAGCGGTGCCTGGACAGGGGATGATGAAAAACTGTTTTTT
TRBV24-1	TRBJ2-1	NA	TRBD2	CATSDASGSGNEQFF	TGTGCCACCAGTGACGCTAGCGGGAGTGGCAATGAGCAGTTCTTC
TRBV30	TRBJ2-2	NA	NA	CAWTGLSTGELFF	TGTGCCTGGACGGGTTTGTCAACCGGGGAGCTGTTTTTT
TRBV3-1/TRBV3-2	TRBJ2-7	NA	NA	CASSLGGGSSEQYF	TGTGCCAGCAGCTTAGGAGGTGGGTCCTCCGAGCAGTACTTC
TRBV3-1/TRBV3-2	TRBJ2-2	NA	NA	CASSQDRGRRGLTGELFF	TGTGCCAGCAGCCAAGATAGGGGTCGAAGGGGTCTCACCGGGGAGCTGTTTTTT
TRBV5-4	TRBJ2-6	NA	NA	CASSLQGSGANVLTF	TGTGCCAGCAGCCTTCAGGGCTCTGGGGCCAACGTCCTGACTTTC